This T cell receptor beta chain was recovered during a study of blood T cell repertoires in COVID-19 (dated by TCRdb to 2019 to 2021). Background on the whole study: Recovered participants in ImmuneRACE Cohort 3 were defined by two consecutive negative NP/OP PCR tests, clearance by a healthcare professional, or resolution of symptoms. The collaborator samples originated in the United States, Italy and Spain and spanned the acute and convalescent phases of COVID-19. The material from the prospective study consisted of cDNA or gDNA derived from T cells, B-cell-depleted T cells, or PBMCs. Deeply sampled blood TCRbeta repertoires from subjects exposed to, actively infected with, or recovered from COVID-19 were included in the dataset. The repertoires were made available in a free public database intended to serve as a resource for research on the immune response to SARS-CoV-2. The samples were drawn from the first 160 participants of the ongoing ImmuneRACE study and from over a thousand subjects provided by 6 global collaborators. A de-identified subject ID, COVID-19 status, age in years and sex were almost always included in the sample metadata. Where available, HLA class I and class II types were taken from metadata supplied by the sample provider and were not determined by assay-based typing.

Participants in the prospective study were enrolled through a virtual design, were aged 18 to 89 years, and lived in approximately 24 United States geographic areas. To assign participants to cohorts, the prospective study relied on clinical history that participants themselves reported in a screening survey and a study questionnaire. Each participant in the prospective study had whole blood, serum and a nasopharyngeal or oropharyngeal swab collected by mobile phlebotomists. Prospective study participants could optionally give additional blood draws and questionnaires over an approximately two-month period. Prospective study blood samples were shipped either frozen or at room temperature before DNA extraction. Counted from cysteine to phenylalanine, this CDR3 has 18 amino acids. Only the CDR3 portion is preserved as DNA: 54 bases, with reading frame beginning at the first base. The germline V and J ends show losses of 1 base and 1 base respectively, and no gene match explains 8 bases of the junction. Reading the germline V gene gives CDR1 MGHDK and CDR2 SYGVNS.

On this clone itself: The antigen it binds to is not known. The input lacks base qualities; no much larger clone sits a single base away.

The immunoSEQ Assay, a bias-controlled multiplex PCR, was used to amplify TCRbeta CDR3 regions from genomic DNA. The study's own analysis went as follows. The number of nucleated cells in each sample was estimated from the amplification of reference gene primers within the assay. Sequence reads were collapsed and filtered to measure the absolute abundance of every unique TCRbeta CDR3 rearrangement. For each sample, productive Simpson clonality was calculated by taking the square root of Simpson's diversity index across productive rearrangements. The source is immuneACCESS, and TCRdb retained only in-frame sequences with V and J called. Part of the clones is not carried over; for the studies checked, unresolved V genes explain less than half of this, and the remainder is unexplained. From that table come the V and J calls and clone size; the DNA was used to work out D and trimming. The sample profile shows some 200,000 clones; around 86% of them were found once. Together, the top ten hold 5.5% to 8.5% of the sample.

Study-level results and caveats: Clinical and demographic metadata were provided uncurated, with the amount varying by source and participant.

Sequencing input: PBMCs or T cells enriched from blood (not recorded which). The chain uses TRBV25-1 and TRBJ2-3; 10 of the junction bases match TRBD1. The TCR sequence derives from a man aged 25 to 45 in a cohort exposed to, infected with or recovered from COVID-19 (not recorded which). Here the CDR3 is given as CASSELDPGQGCTDTQYF. The sequence in DNA is TGTGCCAGCAGTGAATTGGATCCGGGACAGGGGTGCACAGATACGCAGTATTTT.